The present T cell receptor beta chain was sequenced within a study of T cells after yellow fever vaccination. Study outcomes and limitations: Clones from primary vaccination mostly reappeared after the booster (roughly 95% CD4, just over 85% CD8). Contaminants from the bulk population, in the form of abundant clonotypes, could be found in FACS-sorted repertoires. Though weaker, the secondary response peaked faster, on day 5 versus 15.

This clonotype was counted only a few times. What it binds is unknown. A single record per CDR3 protein comes from TCRdb applying MiXCR to the 5' RACE reads. The sample contains nearly 350,000 distinct CDR3 sequences, about 8.3% of which appear only once. This CDR3 has 13 residues. The J segment lost 7 bases and the V segment lost 6 bases, leaving 6 bases of the junction unmatched. Germline assignment: CDR1 SGHTA and CDR2 FQGNSA. The rearrangement uses TRBV7-2 and TRBJ2-7, with TRBD2 matching 10 bases. This sequence originates from a man aged 18 to 30 who received the YFV17D yellow fever vaccine. The specimen was PBMCs, collected 35 to 50 days after the first yellow fever vaccination. The CDR3 sequence: CASRVAGGWEQYF. The CDR3 DNA follows: TGTGCCAGCAGAGTAGCGGGGGGTTGGGAGCAGTACTTC.